Following are 5 T cell receptor beta chains from one sample sequenced in a study of cytomegalovirus exposure and HLA in healthy donors. PCR used 60 Vbeta primers and 13 Jbeta primers. The method was immunoSEQ multiplex PCR; TCRdb's version includes in-frame clones alone and lacks a portion of them. Among around 150,000 clones listed, 60% to 80% were seen once. The specimen sequenced was PBMCs. The receptors here all came from a man younger than 35 in good health and CMV-seropositive.

The rearrangement links TRBV30 to TRBJ1-6; D gene unclear. V was pared by 0 bases and J by 15 bases, with 12 bases between. CDR3 length: 12 amino acids. The germline gives CDR1 GTSNPN, CDR2 SVGIG (reference sequence). The CDR3 DNA sequence: TGTGCCTGGAGTGTAGCAGGTCCAGGCCTCCACTTT. Protein: CAWSVAGPGLHF. Filled out from reference TRBV30 and TRBJ1-6, the complete variable domain reads SQTIHQWPATLVQPVGSPLSLECTVEGTSNPNLYWYRQAAGRGLQLLFYSVGIGQISSEVPQNLSASRPQDRQFILSSKKLLLSDSGFYLCAWSVAGPGLHFGNGTRLTVT.

The J gene is TRBJ2-5, the V gene TRBV7-9; 11 nucleotides line up with TRBD1. Unmatched junction bases numbered 12, after V lost 4 bases and J lost 11 bases. The length of the CDR3 is 15 residues. Germline V gene data show CDR1 as SEHNR and CDR2 as FQNEAQ (reference sequence). This CDR3 reads CASSSQGTGGNKQYF. In DNA form, the CDR3 reads TGTGCCAGCAGCTCCCAGGGGACAGGGGGAAACAAGCAGTACTTC.

The rearrangement joins TRBV10-3 to TRBJ1-2; a possible D gene is TRBD1 (6 bases). Trimming removed 6 bases from V and 3 bases from J, with 11 bases in between. CDR3 length: 13 amino acids. The V gene's germline CDR1 is ENHRY and CDR2 SYGVKD. The CDR3 protein is CAIRSGDDYGYTF. Written as DNA, the CDR3 is TGTGCCATCAGATCAGGGGACGACTATGGCTACACCTTC.

This chain uses TRBV6-1 with TRBJ1-3; D is uncertain. Germline values: CDR1 MNHNS, CDR2 SASEGT. V dropped 1 base and J dropped 0 bases, with 7 bases sitting between them. The CDR3 loop spans 15 amino acids. CDR3 nucleotides: TGTGCCAGCAGTGAAGGAGGGAGCTCTGGAAACACCATATATTTT. Protein product: CASSEGGSSGNTIYF.

As regards this clone: Germline is not matched at one junction end, which may reflect a read error. The chain has TRBV7-9 and TRBJ2-7; no clear D gene. This CDR3 is built from 12 residues. The germline V gene has CDR1 SEHNR and CDR2 FQNEAQ (reference sequence). The CDR3 nucleotides read TGTTCCAGCAGCCTGTCCTCCTACGAGCAGTACTTC. Amino acid sequence: CSSSLSSYEQYF.